This T cell receptor beta chain was sequenced in a study of T cells in Graves' hyperthyroidism and ophthalmopathy. Study information: Peripheral blood specimens were obtained at initial diagnosis, prior to any treatment.

The ends were cut back, 5 bases at V and 8 bases at J, with 16 bases in the middle. The CDR3 is 14 amino acids. Looked up from germline, CDR1 is MNHEY and CDR2 is SMNVEV (reference sequence). This clonotype appeared many times. The antigen remains unidentified. RNA transcripts provided the source from which TCR beta CDR3 regions were amplified. Initially, a first-round RT-PCR of the TCR CDR3 employed the HTBI primer set. TCRdb itself ran the multiplex PCR reads through MiXCR, one entry per CDR3 protein. The repertoire includes 490,000 or so distinct CDR3 sequences, around 16% of them detected once, and less than 30% sits in the top ten. Study-level points and caveats: Blood held most thyroid clonotypes expanded above 0.001 frequency.

Criteria for exclusion of patients were uncontrolled infection, other autoimmune disease, pregnancy or lactation. Diagnosis relied on clinical symptoms, serum thyroxine and TRAb, thyroid ultrasound and orbital computed tomography. The source of this sequence is a woman younger than 45 with Graves' ophthalmopathy. Sequencing used blood. The chain links TRBV27 to TRBJ2-1; a weak D match, TRBD2 (5 bases). CDR3 DNA sequence: TGTGCCAGCAGTATACTAACTAGTTTCTATGAGCAGTTCTTC. This encodes CASSILTSFYEQFF.